These 13 T cell receptor beta chains originate from one sample sequenced in a study of blood T cells in healthy people across ages. Then a second PCR, running about 6 to 12 cycles, was carried out with a sample-barcoded 5' primer and a J-beta primer mix. TCRdb called the 5' RACE reads again in MiXCR, with one record for every CDR3 protein. Of about 780,000 distinct CDR3 sequences listed, less than 80% are singletons. Sequencing used blood. The receptors were sampled from a man aged 25 to 40 in good health.

This CDR3 is CASSLVGQGTNEQFF. CDR3 coding DNA: TGCGCCAGCAGCTTGGTGGGACAGGGGACCAATGAGCAGTTCTTC. The gene calls are TRBV5-1 and TRBJ2-1; 10 bases map to TRBD1. J lost 6 bases, V lost 0 bases, and 3 bases had no gene match. Germline V gene lookup returns CDR1 SGHRS and CDR2 YFSETQ. The CDR3 consists of 15 residues.

CDR3 nucleotides: TGCAGCGCCATAGGGGGGGAACCCGGGCAGTTCTTC. As protein: CSAIGGEPGQFF. The V and J genes are TRBV29-1 and TRBJ2-1; possibly TRBD2 for D (7 bases). Deletions cut 7 bases from V and 12 bases from J, with 19 bases between. This CDR3 has 12 residues. From germline, CDR1 is SQVTM and CDR2 ANQGSEA.

CDR3 loop: CASSLGSGDNYGYTF. In DNA, the CDR3 is TGTGCCAGCAGTTTAGGGTCAGGGGATAACTATGGCTACACCTTC. The rearrangement links TRBV12-3 or TRBV12-4 to TRBJ1-2, with D tentatively TRBD1 (6 bases). V shed 1 base and J shed 1 base, with 10 bases lying between them. The CDR3 extends over 15 amino acids.

J is TRBJ2-3 and V is TRBV5-1; D gene uncertain. Germline V gives CDR1 SGHRS, CDR2 YFSETQ. The CDR3 length is 17 residues. The V end lost 0 bases, the J end lost 1 base, and 15 bases lay between the germline ends. Here the CDR3 reads CASSLEGVRRGTDTQYF. The DNA of the CDR3 is TGCGCCAGCAGCTTGGAGGGCGTTCGGAGAGGCACAGATACGCAGTATTTT.

The chain carries TRBV6-2 or TRBV6-3 and TRBJ1-5; D call uncertain. V was shortened by 2 bases and J by 1 base, with 6 bases between the two germline ends. Germline loops: CDR1 MNHEY, CDR2 SVGEGT. The CDR3 extends over 14 amino acids. The CDR3 is CASSYVGSNQPQHF. In nucleotides, the CDR3 is TGTGCCAGCAGTTACGTGGGGAGCAATCAGCCCCAGCATTTT.

This clonotype has just one count. The chain employs TRBV21-1 and TRBJ2-1; the table's D call TRBD2 went unverified against the DNA. TRBV21-1 is designated a pseudogene. The CDR3 has 18 residues. The CDR3 reads CASTLGGGLAGEYNEQFF. Written as DNA, the CDR3 is TGTGCCAGCACTCTGGGAGGGGGACTAGCGGGGGAATACAATGAGCAGTTCTTC.

This clonotype has only a few counts. The chain is built from TRBV5-1 and TRBJ2-5, with D perhaps matching TRBD1 (5 bases). The CDR3 extends over 16 amino acids. Per germline, CDR1 SGHRS and CDR2 YFSETQ. V was pared by 4 bases and J by 2 bases, with 18 bases between. CDR3 bases: TGCGCCAGCAGCCCTTACAAAGGGGCGGAACAAGAGACCCAGTACTTC. It yields the protein CASSPYKGAEQETQYF.

This clonotype was observed a few times. This chain joins TRBV12-3 or TRBV12-4 and TRBJ2-7, with 8 bases matching TRBD2. V shed 8 bases and J 2 bases; nucleotides not matched to a gene: 5. This CDR3 has 13 amino acids. CDR3 amino acids: CASSRAGAYEQYF. In nucleotides, the CDR3 is TGTGCCAGCTCCCGAGCGGGGGCCTACGAGCAGTACTTC.

V gene TRBV5-5 combines with J gene TRBJ2-3; TRBD1 might be the D (6 bases). Trimming took 3 bases from V and 5 from J, leaving 10 bases between them. Germline assignment: CDR1 SGHKS and CDR2 YYEKEE (reference sequence). CDR3 size: 13 residues. This CDR3 is CASSSGQLDTQYF. In nucleotides, the CDR3 is TGTGCCAGCAGCTCCGGACAGCTAGATACGCAGTATTTT. Filled out from reference TRBV5-5 and TRBJ2-3, the complete variable domain reads DAGVTQSPTHLIKTRGQQVTLRCSPISGHKSVSWYQQVLGQGPQFIFQYYEKEERGRGNFPDRFSARQFPNYSSELNVNALLLGDSALYLCASSSGQLDTQYFGPGTRLTVL.

V gene TRBV7-2 combines with J gene TRBJ2-7; tentative D call: TRBD2 (5 bases). V lost 2 bases and J lost 0, with 11 bases in between. This CDR3 has 15 residues. From germline, CDR1 is SGHTA and CDR2 FQGNSA. In DNA form, the CDR3 reads TGTGCCAGCAGCTTACTTCGGGGTAGCTCCTACGAGCAGTACTTC. Translating gives CASSLLRGSSYEQYF.

V usage is TRBV5-1 and J usage is TRBJ1-1; D might be TRBD1 (6 bases). Germline V gene data show CDR1 as SGHRS and CDR2 as YFSETQ. Trimming shortened V by 0 bases and J by 6 bases, and 12 bases separated the two germline ends. This CDR3 spans 14 amino acids. CDR3 nucleotides: TGCGCCAGCAGCTTGGAGGGGGGAATGGCTGAAGCTTTCTTT. It translates to CASSLEGGMAEAFF.

The chain employs TRBV14 and TRBJ2-1; 9 nucleotides align to TRBD1. CDR3 size: 15 residues. V trimming: 6 bases; J trimming: 8 bases; junction bases outside the gene matches: 11. Germline V gives CDR1 SGHDN, CDR2 FVKESK. CDR3 nucleotides: TGTGCCAGCAGTCTCACAGGGGGCGCGGTCGATGAGCAGTTCTTC. Amino acid sequence: CASSLTGGAVDEQFF. Supplemented by reference TRBV14 and TRBJ2-1, the full variable domain reads EAGVTQFPSHSVIEKGQTVTLRCDPISGHDNLYWYRRVMGKEIKFLLHFVKESKQDESGMPNNRFLAERTGGTYSTLKVQPAELEDSGVYFCASSLTGGAVDEQFFGPGTRLTVL.

This chain links TRBV12-3 or TRBV12-4 with TRBJ2-7, with no clear D. The CDR3 covers 13 residues. V shed 5 bases and J shed 5 bases, with 13 bases lying between them. CDR3 in DNA: TGTGCCAGCAGTCCCAACGATTTGGACGAGCAGTACTTC. This translates into CASSPNDLDEQYF.